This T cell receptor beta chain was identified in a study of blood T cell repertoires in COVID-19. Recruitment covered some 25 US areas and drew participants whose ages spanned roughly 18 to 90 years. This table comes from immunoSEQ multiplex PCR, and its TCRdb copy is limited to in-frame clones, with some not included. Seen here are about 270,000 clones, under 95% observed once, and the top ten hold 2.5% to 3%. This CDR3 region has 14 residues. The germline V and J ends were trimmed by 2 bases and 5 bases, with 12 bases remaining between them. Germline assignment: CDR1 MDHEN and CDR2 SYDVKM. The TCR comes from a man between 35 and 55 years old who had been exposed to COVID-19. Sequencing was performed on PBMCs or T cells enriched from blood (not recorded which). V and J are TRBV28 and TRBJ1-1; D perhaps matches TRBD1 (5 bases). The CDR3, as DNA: TGTGCCAGCAGTTTAGTTGGGGCAGGGACTGAAGCTTTCTTT. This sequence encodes CASSLVGAGTEAFF.